The 13 T cell receptor beta chains given below trace back to one sample, sequenced in a study of cytomegalovirus exposure and HLA in healthy donors. The study ran its PCR with 60 Vbeta and 13 Jbeta primers. TCRdb's copy holds only in-frame clones and misses some; the assay was immunoSEQ multiplex PCR. Here the sample spans about 140,000 clones, over 70% being singletons. The sample comprised PBMCs. The receptor set was obtained from a male donor in good health and CMV-seronegative.

The gene calls are TRBV7-6 and TRBJ2-3; a weak D match, TRBD1 (5 bases). V was trimmed by 5 bases and J by 2 bases, leaving 17 bases between them. This CDR3 comprises 16 residues. Per germline, CDR1 SGHVS and CDR2 FNYEAQ. CDR3 region: CASSRSTGIYTDTQYF. CDR3 in DNA: TGTGCCAGCAGCCGATCCACAGGTATCTACACAGATACGCAGTATTTT.

With respect to this clone: An end of the junction does not agree with germline; a read error may underlie this. The J gene is TRBJ2-7, the V gene TRBV7-7, with D possibly matching TRBD2 (5 bases). CDR3 length: 14 amino acids. Germline V gives CDR1 SSHAT, CDR2 FNYEAQ (reference sequence). CDR3 DNA sequence: TGTGCTAGCAGCTTAGCTCCCGGGGTGGACGAGCAGTACTTC. Translation: CASSLAPGVDEQYF.

This chain joins TRBV2 and TRBJ2-1; 9 positions agree with TRBD2. The germline V gene has CDR1 SNHLY and CDR2 FYNNEI. This CDR3 comprises 15 residues. With V trimmed by 6 bases and J by 5 bases, 8 bases remained unmatched. CDR3 amino acids: CASRPGTSRHNEQFF. The CDR3 DNA reads TGTGCCAGCAGACCCGGGACTAGCCGCCACAATGAGCAGTTCTTC. The full variable domain, its missing parts supplied by reference TRBV2 and TRBJ2-1, is EPEVTQTPSHQVTQMGQEVILRCVPISNHLYFYWYRQILGQKVEFLVSFYNNEISEKSEIFDDQFSVERPDGSNFTLKIRSTKLEDSAMYFCASRPGTSRHNEQFFGPGTRLTVL.

The chain carries TRBV30 and TRBJ1-2; TRBD1 is a possible D gene (5 bases). Germline-derived CDR1 and CDR2 are GTSNPN and SVGIG (reference sequence). V lost 8 bases and J 4 bases, leaving 17 bases between the germline ends. CDR3 length: 13 residues. In nucleotides, the CDR3 is TGTGCCGCCACCTTTCAGGGCTTCTATGGCTACACCTTC. This encodes CAATFQGFYGYTF. Supplemented by reference TRBV30 and TRBJ1-2, the full variable domain reads SQTIHQWPATLVQPVGSPLSLECTVEGTSNPNLYWYRQAAGRGLQLLFYSVGIGQISSEVPQNLSASRPQDRQFILSSKKLLLSDSGFYLCAATFQGFYGYTFGSGTRLTVV.

The chain has TRBV30 and TRBJ2-5; TRBD2 matches 7 bases. CDR3 length: 15 residues. In germline, CDR1 is GTSNPN, CDR2 SVGIG (reference sequence). J was trimmed by 3 bases and V by 3 bases; bases with no gene match: 10. For the CDR3, the DNA is TGTGCCTGGAGGTCCTGGGGGGGAGGAAAAGAGACCCAGTACTTC. Translated: CAWRSWGGGKETQYF.

V and J are TRBV5-4 and TRBJ2-3, with D hard to call. Trimming removed 0 bases from V and 0 bases from J, with 11 bases in between. The CDR3 extends over 16 amino acids. The V gene's germline CDR1 is SGHNT and CDR2 YYREEE (reference sequence). The CDR3 loop reads CASSLVGRRSTDTQYF. The CDR3 DNA follows: TGTGCCAGCAGCTTGGTCGGCCGGAGAAGCACAGATACGCAGTATTTT.

The V and J genes are TRBV7-2 and TRBJ1-1; D not certain. Trimming left V 4 bases short and J 8 bases short, with 14 bases between. This CDR3 comprises 13 residues. Per the germline V gene, CDR1 is SGHTA and CDR2 is FQGNSA. The CDR3 DNA is TGTGCCAGCAGCTCCCCCATGCGGTCCGAAGCTTTCTTT. This sequence encodes CASSSPMRSEAFF.

The chain is built from TRBV6-1 and TRBJ1-5; TRBD1 matches at 9 bases. The CDR3 runs 15 residues. The germline V gene has CDR1 MNHNS and CDR2 SASEGT. V shed 3 bases, J shed 11 bases, and the junction held 11 bases outside the gene matches. The CDR3: CASSELGQGKGAQHF. The DNA for the CDR3 is TGTGCCAGCAGTGAGCTGGGACAGGGAAAGGGAGCCCAGCATTTT.

Regarding this clone: The conserved final phenylalanine or tryptophan is absent from the CDR3, which likely points to a read error. This chain links TRBV30 with TRBJ1-6; 7 nucleotides align to TRBD1. The CDR3 totals 15 residues. Germline V lookup: CDR1 GTSNPN, CDR2 SVGIG (reference sequence). Unmatched junction bases numbered 8, after V lost 2 bases and J lost 7 bases. The CDR3 DNA reads TGTGCCTGGAGTCCGGGGACAGCCTTGAATTCACCCCTCCACCTT. Translation: CAWSPGTALNSPLHL.

This chain links TRBV7-8 with TRBJ1-1; weak D call: TRBD1 (6 bases). Germline-derived CDR1 and CDR2 are SGHVS and FQNEAQ. The V end lost 3 bases, the J end lost 0 bases, and 20 bases lay between the germline ends. CDR3 length: 18 residues. The CDR3 DNA reads as TGTGCCAGCAGCTTGCCCGAGAGGGGGTTCTGGGTGAACACTGAAGCTTTCTTT. Protein sequence: CASSLPERGFWVNTEAFF.

The rearrangement uses TRBV30 and TRBJ1-3, with D perhaps TRBD1 (6 bases). The CDR3 covers 13 residues. Trimming took 2 bases from V and 8 from J, leaving 13 bases between them. The germline CDR1 and CDR2 sequences are GTSNPN and SVGIG (reference sequence). CDR3 region: CAWSSGVRDTIYF. DNA of the CDR3: TGTGCCTGGAGTTCAGGGGTTCGGGACACCATATATTTT.

Points on this clone: Germline is not matched at one junction end, which may reflect a read error. The chain has TRBV7-7 and TRBJ2-3; 7 bases map to TRBD2. The CDR3 sequence is 19 residues long. Germline values: CDR1 SSHAT, CDR2 FNYEAQ (reference sequence). CDR3 sequence: CASSLIWLAEWFATDTQYF. The CDR3 nucleotides read TGTGCTAGCAGCTTAATTTGGCTAGCGGAGTGGTTTGCCACAGATACGCAGTATTTT. Full variable domain (remainder filled in from reference TRBV7-7 and TRBJ2-3): GAGVSQSPRYKVTKRGQDVTLRCDPISSHATLYWYQQALGQGPEFLTYFNYEAQPDKSGLPSDRFSAERPEGSISTLTIQRTEQRDSAMYRCASSLIWLAEWFATDTQYFGPGTRLTVL.

A few counts support this clone. J is TRBJ1-1 and V is TRBV7-8, with no clear D. The CDR3 has 14 amino acids. From germline, CDR1 is SGHVS and CDR2 FQNEAQ. The ends were cut back, 3 bases at V and 4 bases at J, with 12 bases in the middle. CDR3 sequence: CASSLEPAGTEAFF. Written as DNA, the CDR3 is TGTGCCAGCAGCTTGGAGCCAGCGGGCACTGAAGCTTTCTTT.